This T cell receptor (beta chain) was recorded in a study of beta chain features in type 1 diabetes. Worth noting for this clone: Its antigen is unidentified.

Trimming cost V 6 bases and J 4 bases, with 18 bases left between them. The CDR3 totals 15 residues. Germline-derived CDR1 and CDR2 are MNHNS and SASEGT. Findings and limits, study-wide: Fewer junction insertions and more nucleotide deletions appeared in type 1 diabetes patients. There was a moderate but significant shortening of TCRB CDR3s in all four CD4+ subsets of Type 1 diabetes patients. Whether HLA type affects TCRB rearrangement stayed undetermined in the present work.

The entirety of the isolated RNA underwent reverse transcription, so expressed TCRB transcripts were sequenced. Clones were read by immunoSEQ multiplex PCR, and TCRdb kept only the in-frame ones, dropping some. The sample records just under 150,000 clones, approximately 13% being singletons. The rearrangement uses TRBV6-1 and TRBJ1-1; D is ambiguous. The sample consisted of central memory CD4+ T cells from blood. The TCR was taken from a man between 18 and 35 years old with type 1 diabetes. Here the CDR3 DNA reads TGTGCCAGCAGCGTCCTCCCCGAAGGGAGCACTGAAGCTTTCTTT. Protein: CASSVLPEGSTEAFF.